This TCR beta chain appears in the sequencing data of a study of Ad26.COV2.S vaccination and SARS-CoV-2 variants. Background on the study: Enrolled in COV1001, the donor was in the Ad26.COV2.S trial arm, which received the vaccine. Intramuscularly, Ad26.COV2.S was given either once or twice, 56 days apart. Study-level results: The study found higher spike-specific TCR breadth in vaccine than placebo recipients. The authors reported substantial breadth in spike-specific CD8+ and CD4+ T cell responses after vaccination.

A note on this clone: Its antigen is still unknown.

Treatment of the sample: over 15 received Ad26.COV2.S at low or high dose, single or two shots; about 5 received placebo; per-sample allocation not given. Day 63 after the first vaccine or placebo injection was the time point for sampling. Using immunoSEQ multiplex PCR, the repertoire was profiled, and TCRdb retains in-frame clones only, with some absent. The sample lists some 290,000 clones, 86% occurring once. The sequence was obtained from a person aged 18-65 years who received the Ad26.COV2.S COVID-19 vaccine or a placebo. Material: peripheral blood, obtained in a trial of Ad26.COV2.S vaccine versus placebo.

CDR3 amino acids: CASSSRTRKHETQYF. The CDR3 DNA sequence: TGTGCCAGCAGTTCCCGGACTAGAAAGCATGAGACCCAGTACTTC. V and J are TRBV6-5 and TRBJ2-5; TRBD2 matches 7 bases. Germline CDR1 is MNHEY and CDR2 is SVGAGI. The V gene end was trimmed by 4 bases and the J gene end by 5 bases; junction bases not matched to a gene: 10. The CDR3 has 15 residues.